The 11 T cell receptor beta chains below were found in one sample sequenced in a study of blood T cell repertoires in COVID-19. This table comes from immunoSEQ multiplex PCR, and its TCRdb copy is limited to in-frame clones, with some not included. This table has about 97,000 clones, roughly nine tenths appearing once. The sequencing input was peripheral blood. The receptors here all came from a man in his 60s with acute or convalescent COVID-19.

The CDR3 protein is CASSLRGGGGF. CDR3 bases: TGTGCCAGCAGCCTCAGGGGCGGGGGAGGTTTT. This chain connects TRBV12-1 to TRBJ1-4. TRBV12-1 is a pseudogene locus. This CDR3 contains 11 residues.

The chain recombines TRBV6-5 with TRBJ1-1; 8 bases are shared with TRBD1. Germline loops: CDR1 MNHEY, CDR2 SVGAGI. The CDR3 totals 15 residues. V lost 5 bases and J lost 4; bases outside the gene matches: 9. The CDR3 region is CASSNRGIRSTEAFF. In DNA form, the CDR3 reads TGTGCCAGCAGTAACAGGGGGATAAGGAGCACTGAAGCTTTCTTT.

The chain carries TRBV5-1 and TRBJ1-6; D unresolved. Germline V gene sequence: CDR1 SGHRS, CDR2 YFSETQ. This CDR3 is built from 14 residues. With 0 bases removed from V and 9 bases from J, the gap between germline ends came to 10 bases. The CDR3 region has the DNA TGCGCCAGCAGCTTGGAGGTTTCTAGTTCACCCCTCCACTTT. This encodes CASSLEVSSSPLHF. The full variable domain, rest sourced from reference TRBV5-1 and TRBJ1-6, is KAGVTQTPRYLIKTRGQQVTLSCSPISGHRSVSWYQQTPGQGLQFLFEYFSETQRNKGNFPGRFSGRQFSNSRSEMNVSTLELGDSALYLCASSLEVSSSPLHFGNGTRLTVT.

The rearrangement uses TRBV29-1 and TRBJ1-2, with a possible D match to TRBD1 (5 bases). Per germline, CDR1 SQVTM and CDR2 ANQGSEA. There are 13 residues in the CDR3. Trimming took 7 bases from V and 7 from J, leaving 19 bases between them. The CDR3 DNA sequence: TGCAGCGGGGCAGGGTATGATTCCGGTGGCTACACCTTC. Its protein is CSGAGYDSGGYTF. The full variable domain, its missing parts supplied by reference TRBV29-1 and TRBJ1-2, is SAVISQKPSRDICQRGTSLTIQCQVDSQVTMMFWYRQQPGQSLTLIATANQGSEATYESGFVIDKFPISRPNLTFSTLTVSNMSPEDSSIYLCSGAGYDSGGYTFGSGTRLTVV.

The CDR3 DNA reads as TGCGCCAGCAGAACAGGGGGTTCTGGAAACACCATATATTTT. This gives the protein CASRTGGSGNTIYF. The V and J genes are TRBV10-2 and TRBJ1-3; 8 bases are a match to TRBD1. The CDR3 has 14 amino acids. V was clipped by 6 bases and J by 1 base; unmatched bases: 2. Germline CDR1 reads WSHSY; CDR2 reads SAAADI.

The genes are TRBV21-1 and TRBJ2-1; the table gives TRBD1 as D, unverified against the DNA. TRBV21-1 is tagged as a pseudogene. The length of the CDR3 is 16 residues. The CDR3 coding sequence is TGTGCCAGCAGCAAAGGGGGGACAGCTACCCAGGGGGAGCAGTTCTTC. Its protein product is CASSKGGTATQGEQFF.

This chain uses TRBV5-1 with TRBJ1-3; D might be TRBD1 (6 bases). The germline V gene has CDR1 SGHRS and CDR2 YFSETQ. The ends were cut back, 4 bases at V and 6 bases at J, with 17 bases in the middle. The CDR3 spans 15 residues. The CDR3 loop is CASSLGPGAPNTIYF. CDR3 DNA sequence: TGCGCCAGCAGCCTGGGCCCAGGGGCGCCAAACACCATATATTTT. The full variable domain, completed using reference TRBV5-1 and TRBJ1-3, is KAGVTQTPRYLIKTRGQQVTLSCSPISGHRSVSWYQQTPGQGLQFLFEYFSETQRNKGNFPGRFSGRQFSNSRSEMNVSTLELGDSALYLCASSLGPGAPNTIYFGEGSWLTVV.

This clone has just one count. J is TRBJ2-1 and V is TRBV11-2, with 15 bases aligning to TRBD2. Germline V CDR1 and CDR2: SGHAT, FQNNGV. V lost 4 bases and J lost 3; bases outside the gene matches: 10. The CDR3 is 19 residues long. This chain's CDR3 is CASSSSGTSGGSYYNEQFF. The CDR3 coding sequence is TGTGCCAGCAGCTCCTCCGGGACTAGCGGGGGGTCTTACTACAATGAGCAGTTCTTC. Full variable domain (missing parts from reference TRBV11-2 and TRBJ2-1): EAGVAQSPRYKIIEKRQSVAFWCNPISGHATLYWYQQILGQGPKLLIQFQNNGVVDDSQLPKDRFSAERLKGVDSTLKIQPAKLEDSAVYLCASSSSGTSGGSYYNEQFFGPGTRLTVL.

The rearrangement joins TRBV28 to TRBJ1-2; 9 bases agree with TRBD1. The trim removed 3 bases at V and 13 bases at J, leaving 15 bases unmatched. CDR1 is MDHEN and CDR2 is SYDVKM in the germline V gene. The length of the CDR3 is 15 residues. DNA of the CDR3: TGTGCCAGCAGTTTGGTATCCCTGGGACAGGGCCCTTTCACCTTC. Protein sequence: CASSLVSLGQGPFTF.

This clone was found a few times. The V gene is TRBV5-4, the J gene TRBJ2-7, with 8 bases fitting TRBD2. The CDR3 totals 15 residues. Germline V gene lookup returns CDR1 SGHNT and CDR2 YYREEE (reference sequence). V was clipped by 3 bases and J by 5 bases; unmatched bases: 10. CDR3 coding DNA: TGTGCCAGCAGCTGGGGCGGGACTAGTTCAAACGAGCAGTACTTC. This gives the protein CASSWGGTSSNEQYF.

This clone was picked up one time. The V gene is TRBV6-2 or TRBV6-3, the J gene TRBJ1-2; TRBD1 is a possible D gene (5 bases). Trimming stripped 0 bases from V and 3 bases from J, with 17 bases between. Germline lookup yields CDR1 MNHEY and CDR2 SVGEGT. The CDR3 is 17 residues long. Here the CDR3 DNA reads TGTGCCAGCAGTTACTCCGCCGGACACGCTCGCTACTATGGCTACACCTTC. Encoded protein: CASSYSAGHARYYGYTF.